This entry lists 14 T cell receptor beta chains sequenced from one sample in a study of CD8+ T cells in alopecia areata. Sequencing used cDNA as its template, made by extracting RNA and reverse transcribing it. TCRdb's copy holds only in-frame clones and misses some; the assay was immunoSEQ multiplex PCR. Of about 150,000 clones listed, about three fifths were seen once; the top ten hold 36%. Sequencing was done on a sample of CD8+ T cells sorted from blood. The receptor set was obtained from a human donor in good health.

V usage is TRBV27 and J usage is TRBJ2-7, with 8 bases matching TRBD1. Germline V gene lookup returns CDR1 MNHEY and CDR2 SMNVEV (reference sequence). V lost 2 bases to trimming and J lost 3 bases; unmatched junction nucleotides: 6. The CDR3 covers 15 residues. Here the CDR3 reads CASSLETGVNYEQYF. CDR3 nucleotides: TGTGCCAGCAGTTTAGAGACAGGGGTTAACTACGAGCAGTACTTC.

V usage is TRBV6-5 and J usage is TRBJ2-7, with unresolved D. There are 11 residues in the CDR3. Trimming took 5 bases from V and 4 from J, leaving 6 bases between them. Germline lookup yields CDR1 MNHEY and CDR2 SVGAGI. The CDR3 DNA reads TGTGCCAGCAGTCACCTATACGAGCAGTACTTC. Residues: CASSHLYEQYF.

The rearrangement uses TRBV5-1 and TRBJ2-7, with 9 bases fitting TRBD2. J was trimmed by 2 bases and V by 1 base; bases with no gene match: 1. The CDR3 extends over 14 amino acids. Germline CDR1 reads SGHRS; CDR2 reads YFSETQ. The CDR3 DNA is TGCGCCAGCAGCTTGAGCGGGAGGACCTACGAGCAGTACTTC. Its translation is CASSLSGRTYEQYF.

The chain couples TRBV11-2 to TRBJ1-2; TRBD1 might be the D (5 bases). Germline V gives CDR1 SGHAT, CDR2 FQNNGV. Trimming took 1 base from V and 8 from J, leaving 11 bases between them. The CDR3 spans 13 residues. Here the CDR3 DNA reads TGTGCCAGCAGCTTAGCAGGGTTAGGCGGCTACACCTTC. It specifies CASSLAGLGGYTF.

The chain uses TRBV7-9 and TRBJ1-1; D remains unclear. CDR1 SEHNR and CDR2 FQNEAQ come from the germline V gene (reference sequence). There are 12 residues in the CDR3. V lost 10 bases, J lost 4 bases, and 13 bases lay in between. In nucleotides, the CDR3 is TGTGCCACGCACGATGGGATCACTGAAGCTTTCTTT. It specifies CATHDGITEAFF.

The chain recombines TRBV9 with TRBJ1-1, with D unclear. The germline V and J ends were trimmed by 4 bases and 5 bases, with 12 bases remaining between them. This CDR3 comprises 13 residues. Germline CDR1 reads SGDLS; CDR2 reads YYNGEE. CDR3 bases: TGTGCCAGCAGCATTTCCGTGGGGACTGAAGCTTTCTTT. Translating it yields CASSISVGTEAFF.

This clone was seen a few times. In DNA, the CDR3 is TGTGCCAGCAGTGAGGCGGGAGGGGCCTACGAGCAGTACTTC. Its protein product is CASSEAGGAYEQYF. The chain uses TRBV25-1 and TRBJ2-7; 9 bases match TRBD2. CDR1 and CDR2 (germline): MGHDK, SYGVNS. The CDR3 covers 14 residues. The V segment lost 3 bases and the J segment 2 bases; nucleotides outside the gene matches: 2.

This clone has only a few counts. The V gene is TRBV29-1, the J gene TRBJ1-2, with a weak D call TRBD1 (5 bases). Between the trimmed V and J ends, which lost 4 bases and 3 bases, there was a span of 6 bases. Looked up from germline, CDR1 is SQVTM and CDR2 is ANQGSEA. The CDR3 contains 11 residues. This CDR3 is CSVVTDYGYTF. CDR3 sequence (DNA): TGCAGCGTTGTGACAGACTATGGCTACACCTTC.

CDR3 loop: CASSETQRVSEQFF. The CDR3 region has the DNA TGTGCCAGCAGTGAGACCCAAAGGGTTAGTGAGCAGTTCTTC. This chain joins TRBV2 and TRBJ2-1; D unresolved. Trimming cost V 3 bases and J 9 bases, with 15 bases left between them. Germline-derived CDR1 and CDR2 are SNHLY and FYNNEI. The CDR3 has 14 residues.

The rearrangement uses TRBV29-1 and TRBJ2-1, with a possible D match to TRBD1 (6 bases). V lost 7 bases, J lost 2 bases, and 21 bases lay in between. CDR3 size: 16 residues. Germline CDR1 is SQVTM and CDR2 is ANQGSEA. Here the CDR3 DNA reads TGCAGCGCTACGGACTTTTTCAGGGGTACCTACAATGAGCAGTTCTTC. Translating gives CSATDFFRGTYNEQFF.

The chain employs TRBV15 and TRBJ2-5; D remains unclear. Germline assignment: CDR1 LNHNV and CDR2 YYDKDF (reference sequence). Trimming cost V 0 bases and J 3 bases, with 5 bases left between them. The CDR3 totals 13 residues. The CDR3 reads CATSRDDKETQYF. The CDR3 DNA reads as TGTGCCACCAGCAGAGATGATAAAGAGACCCAGTACTTC.

The chain couples TRBV5-4 to TRBJ1-2; the match to TRBD1 covers 9 bases. The V segment lost 7 bases and the J segment 4 bases; nucleotides outside the gene matches: 8. Germline lookup yields CDR1 SGHNT and CDR2 YYREEE (reference sequence). The CDR3 sequence is 14 residues long. Here the CDR3 DNA reads TGTGCCAGCGGAAGACAGGGGGAGGTCTATGGCTACACCTTC. The encoded protein is CASGRQGEVYGYTF.

V usage is TRBV14 and J usage is TRBJ2-7, with a possible D match to TRBD1 (6 bases). Germline V gene sequence: CDR1 SGHDN, CDR2 FVKESK. V lost 4 bases to trimming and J lost 1 base, with 8 bases between them. CDR3 size: 13 residues. This chain's CDR3 is CASSPGQSYEQYF. The CDR3 DNA reads as TGTGCCAGCAGCCCCGGACAGTCCTACGAGCAGTACTTC.

J is TRBJ1-2 and V is TRBV29-1, with D perhaps matching TRBD1 (5 bases). The germline V and J ends were trimmed by 3 bases and 3 bases, with 11 bases remaining between them. CDR1 and CDR2 (germline): SQVTM, ANQGSEA. The CDR3 contains 13 residues. The CDR3 DNA is TGCAGCGTTGATCGGCCCAGGGACTATGGCTACACCTTC. This translates into CSVDRPRDYGYTF.